The 15 T cell receptor beta chains below come from one sample, sequenced in a study of blood T cell repertoires in COVID-19 (dated by TCRdb to about 2020). Receptors were amplified or captured by the immunoSEQ multiplex PCR assay. TCRdb stores this immuneACCESS table with in-frame sequences only. Part of the clones is absent; in the studies checked, under half of the shortfall reflects unresolved V genes, and no reason is known for the rest. In this sample the table shows approximately 140,000 clones, 84% of which occur a single time. The ten biggest clones cover approximately 8.9% of the sample. The sequencing sample was made of peripheral blood. The receptor source for this set is a man aged 25-40 years with COVID-19, enrolled during active disease.

The chain combines TRBV5-1 with TRBJ2-1; TRBD1 agrees at 10 bases. From germline, CDR1 is SGHRS and CDR2 YFSETQ. The CDR3 runs to 18 residues. The ends lost 3 bases at V and 2 bases at J; junction bases unmatched: 11. In nucleotides, the CDR3 is TGCGCCAGCAGCTATACCCGACCGGGACAGGGGACCTACAATGAGCAGTTCTTC. Protein: CASSYTRPGQGTYNEQFF.

J is TRBJ1-1 and V is TRBV28; 9 nucleotides line up with TRBD1. Trimming at V came to 0 bases and at J to 6 bases, leaving 2 bases not matched to a gene. The CDR3 length is 14 residues. Germline CDR1 reads MDHEN; CDR2 reads SYDVKM. The CDR3 reads CASSLWTGGSEAFF. CDR3 DNA: TGTGCCAGCAGTTTATGGACAGGGGGGTCTGAAGCTTTCTTT.

This clone was found a few times. The genes are TRBV19 and TRBJ1-2; TRBD1 matches at 7 bases. The V gene's germline CDR1 is LNHDA and CDR2 SQIVND (reference sequence). The V gene end was trimmed by 8 bases and the J gene end by 1 base; junction bases not matched to a gene: 4. The CDR3 consists of 13 residues. The CDR3 sequence: CASRDSINYGYTF. The CDR3 DNA sequence: TGTGCCAGTCGGGACAGCATTAACTATGGCTACACCTTC.

This chain links TRBV6-5 with TRBJ2-7; 8 bases align to TRBD1. V shed 0 bases, J shed 2 bases, and the junction held 6 bases outside the gene matches. Germline V gene sequence: CDR1 MNHEY, CDR2 SVGAGI. There are 16 residues in the CDR3. Here the CDR3 reads CASSYSGAGGTYEQYF. CDR3 nucleotides: TGTGCCAGCAGTTACTCCGGGGCAGGGGGCACCTACGAGCAGTACTTC.

Here the CDR3 reads CASSLDPGQINSPLHF. CDR3 sequence (DNA): TGTGCCAGCAGCTTAGATCCGGGACAGATTAATTCACCCCTCCACTTT. The chain employs TRBV7-9 and TRBJ1-6, with TRBD1 matching 7 bases. Germline V CDR1 and CDR2: SEHNR, FQNEAQ (reference sequence). V lost 1 base, J lost 6 bases, and 6 bases stayed unmatched. The CDR3 has 16 amino acids.

V usage is TRBV28 and J usage is TRBJ2-7, with 8 nucleotides matching TRBD1. CDR1 MDHEN and CDR2 SYDVKM come from the germline V gene. V lost 11 bases to trimming and J lost 7 bases; unmatched junction nucleotides: 10. The CDR3 is 12 amino acids. CDR3 residues: CALGQGAGEQYF. As DNA, the CDR3 is TGTGCCCTGGGGCAGGGGGCGGGAGAGCAGTACTTC.

The V gene is TRBV19, the J gene TRBJ1-4; D is uncertain. Germline lookup yields CDR1 LNHDA and CDR2 SQIVND (reference sequence). The CDR3 covers 14 residues. V lost 5 bases and J 0 bases, leaving 7 bases between the germline ends. CDR3 DNA sequence: TGTGCCAGTAGTTACACCGCAACTAATGAAAAACTGTTTTTT. It codes for CASSYTATNEKLFF.

This clone was recorded once. V gene TRBV27 combines with J gene TRBJ2-7; D possibly corresponds to TRBD2 (8 bases). CDR3 length: 14 residues. Trimming left V 10 bases short and J 6 bases short, with 22 bases between. The germline gives CDR1 MNHEY, CDR2 SMNVEV (reference sequence). Here the CDR3 DNA reads TGTGCCACCGCCGGCGGGACTAGGGGGCCCGAGCAGTACTTC. It encodes CATAGGTRGPEQYF.

The rearrangement links TRBV5-8 to TRBJ2-5, with 13 bases aligning to TRBD2. With 3 bases clipped from V and 5 bases from J, the junction kept 4 bases outside the gene matches. Germline V gene sequence: CDR1 SGHTS, CDR2 YDEGEE. There are 15 residues in the CDR3. The CDR3 bases are TGTGCCAGCAGCTCGGGACTAGCGGGACAGGAGACCCAGTACTTC. Translation: CASSSGLAGQETQYF.

On this clone itself: At one end, the junction sequence differs from germline, possibly due to a read error. V gene TRBV5-1 combines with J gene TRBJ2-1; 7 bases agree with TRBD2. Germline V gene lookup returns CDR1 SGHRS and CDR2 YFSETQ. This CDR3 has 17 amino acids. CDR3 in amino acids: CASSLSGGFGSSNEQFF. CDR3 bases: TGCGCCAGCAGCCTCTCCGGGGGGTTTGGATCCTCCAATGAGCAGTTCTTC.

The count of this clone is one. V gene TRBV6-5 combines with J gene TRBJ2-3; 8 positions match TRBD2. After removal of 6 bases from V and 14 bases from J, the junction contained 7 bases not matched to a gene. The CDR3 has 11 amino acids. Germline loops: CDR1 MNHEY, CDR2 SVGAGI. The CDR3 coding sequence is TGTGCCAGCAGCACGGGAGGGAAACGGTATTTT. Its translation: CASSTGGKRYF.

The rearrangement uses TRBV10-3 and TRBJ2-1; a possible D gene is TRBD2 (5 bases). V shed 3 bases and J shed 9 bases, with 12 bases lying between them. The germline V gene has CDR1 ENHRY and CDR2 SYGVKD. This CDR3 is 13 amino acids long. The CDR3 spells CAISEGERFEQFF. DNA of the CDR3: TGTGCCATCAGTGAAGGTGAGCGGTTTGAGCAGTTCTTC.

The genes are TRBV7-3 and TRBJ2-3, with 8 bases identical to TRBD1. The CDR3 sequence is 16 residues long. Germline values: CDR1 SGHTA, CDR2 FQGTGA. Unmatched junction bases numbered 8, after V lost 5 bases and J lost 1 base. The CDR3 reads CASSVGADRGTDTQYF. The CDR3 DNA reads TGTGCCAGCAGCGTGGGAGCGGACAGGGGCACAGATACGCAGTATTTT.

The rearrangement uses TRBV24-1 and TRBJ2-5, with D perhaps matching TRBD2 (5 bases). V lost 0 bases and J lost 5, with 15 bases in between. CDR1 is KGHDR and CDR2 is SFDVKD in the germline V gene. The CDR3 is made up of 16 amino acids. CDR3 sequence: CATSDLPRGTGETQYF. The CDR3 region has the DNA TGTGCCACCAGTGATTTGCCTCGGGGTACGGGGGAGACCCAGTACTTC.

The chain links TRBV10-1 to TRBJ2-3; the match to TRBD2 covers 12 bases. The CDR3 runs 16 residues. CDR1 is WNHNN and CDR2 is SYGVQD in the germline V gene (reference sequence). Unmatched junction bases numbered 5, after V lost 3 bases and J lost 4 bases. The CDR3 loop is CASSESRLAGADTQYF. The CDR3 coding sequence is TGCGCCAGCAGTGAAAGCCGACTAGCGGGAGCAGATACGCAGTATTTT.